Below, one T cell receptor (beta chain) is given with its context. The antigen is not known. The data stem from a study of STAT3 mutations in large granular lymphocyte leukemia. Roughly 39,000 productive templates were obtained per sample on average. Some clones are missing from TCRdb's copy, which holds only in-frame ones; the method was immunoSEQ multiplex PCR. The sample has roughly 31,000 clones, roughly 80% seen once. CDR1 is LNHDA and CDR2 is SQIVND in the germline V gene (reference sequence). Deletions cut 5 bases from V and 11 bases from J, with 22 bases between. The CDR3 loop spans 15 amino acids. Study findings and constraints: At least one immunodominant TCR beta clonotype appeared in every T-cell large granular lymphocyte leukemia patient. In several patients, dominant TCR clone burden exceeded STAT3 mutant burden, suggesting STAT3 mutation arose secondarily. In about 30% of the 18 patients, new TCR clonotypes emerged after therapy. Treatment regimens differed across patients between samplings.

The chain is built from TRBV19 and TRBJ1-5; TRBD1 might be the D (5 bases). The sequence came from a woman in her 50s with T-cell large granular lymphocyte leukemia. Some clones in this sample may be carry-over from other donors' samples. The sequenced material came from peripheral blood mononuclear cells. The CDR3 DNA follows: TGTGCCAGTAGTGGGACGGCAGTCCGCAATAGGGCCCAGCATTTT. Translated, it gives CASSGTAVRNRAQHF.